This T cell receptor (beta chain) derives from a study of blood T cell repertoires in COVID-19. The wider study: T cells, B-cell-depleted T cells, or PBMCs provided the cDNA or gDNA that served as material.

V lost 3 bases and J lost 9, with 21 bases in between. This CDR3 spans 16 amino acids. The germline CDR1 and CDR2 sequences are LGHNA and YNFKEQ. Measured with immunoSEQ multiplex PCR; TCRdb has only the in-frame clones, and not every one. The top ten clones hold about 22% of a sample with about 58,000 clones, around nine tenths of them seen once. This receptor was taken from a woman between 45 and 60 years old with active or convalescent COVID-19. Sequences were obtained from peripheral blood. The chain employs TRBV4-2 and TRBJ2-1; D might be TRBD1 (6 bases). The CDR3 nucleotides are TGTGCCAGCAGCCAGGAAACAGGGCCCCACCGGCGTGAGCAGTTCTTC. Its protein is CASSQETGPHRREQFF.